Given below is one T cell receptor (beta chain) in context. This study enrolled people aged 18 to 89 from roughly 22 US geographic areas. In the source study's methods: Amplification of reference gene primers provided the estimated nucleated cell counts. TCRdb's copy holds only in-frame clones and misses some; the assay was immunoSEQ multiplex PCR. D and trimming come from the DNA, and the V and J calls and clone size come from that table. The top ten clones hold around 1.7% of a sample with roughly 290,000 clones, about nine tenths of them seen once. This entry comes from a study of blood T cell repertoires in COVID-19. The ends were cut back, 4 bases at V and 5 bases at J, with 5 bases in the middle. The CDR3 contains 11 residues. Germline CDR1 and CDR2: PRHDT and FYEKMQ (reference sequence).

The TCR sequence derives from a woman in her thirties or forties who had recovered from COVID-19. The rearrangement joins TRBV13 to TRBJ1-1; D gene uncertain. Sequenced: PBMCs or T cells enriched from blood (not recorded which). The CDR3 DNA is TGTGCCAGCAGCTCGGGGACTGAAGCTTTCTTT. This codes for CASSSGTEAFF.